This T cell receptor (beta chain) was obtained from a study of T-cell memory formation after mild COVID-19. Overall study context: Largely, TCR clusters stayed within a single donor.

One entry per CDR3 protein, called by TCRdb with MiXCR from the 5' RACE reads. The sample includes roughly 300,000 distinct CDR3 sequences, over 7% seen only once; the top ten take less than 25%. CDR1 is ENHRY and CDR2 is SYGVKD in the germline V gene. The trim removed 6 bases at V and 1 base at J, leaving 3 bases unmatched. There are 15 residues in the CDR3. The genes are TRBV10-3 and TRBJ1-5; 10 nucleotides match TRBD1. This receptor was taken from a man in his late teens or twenties who had mild COVID-19 (a few samples of this study predate the infection). Cell type and time point are not known. The sequenced sample consisted of PBMCs or a T cell subset sorted from them (not recorded which). The CDR3 is CAISRGQGSNQPQHF. CDR3 in DNA: TGTGCCATCAGCCGGGGACAGGGGAGCAATCAGCCCCAGCATTTT.